This TCR beta chain was captured in a study of T-cell reconstitution after alpha-beta-depleted transplantation in children. Unique molecular identifiers were built into the TCRbeta library. Using its own MiXCR run on the PCR reads, TCRdb lists one record per CDR3 protein. The top ten clones hold 3% to 3.5% of a sample with approximately 510,000 distinct CDR3 sequences, about 18% of them seen once. The germline V gene has CDR1 SNHLY and CDR2 FYNNEI. The V end was cut by 6 bases, the J end by 4 bases, with 19 bases between. The CDR3 length is 15 residues. The chain recombines TRBV2 with TRBJ2-7; maybe TRBD2 (6 bases). The specimen was PBMCs from the stem cell graft donor, collected from the stem cell graft. This sequence was found in a human donor who donated a stem cell graft to a child with acute lymphoblastic leukemia. CDR3 in amino acids: CASRGRMAGLYEQYF. CDR3 sequence (DNA): TGTGCCAGCAGAGGGAGAATGGCGGGGTTATACGAGCAGTACTTC.